This TCR beta chain was identified during a study of cytomegalovirus exposure and HLA in healthy donors. With 60 Vbeta and 13 Jbeta primers, the PCR was carried out. Clones were read by immunoSEQ multiplex PCR, and TCRdb kept only the in-frame ones, dropping some. Of approximately 170,000 clones in the sample, 65% to 85% were seen once. The CDR3 is 13 amino acids. Germline assignment: CDR1 ENHRY and CDR2 SYGVKD. The V and J ends lost 4 bases and 5 bases respectively, with 9 bases between them. The sequence derives from a woman aged 40 to 50 in good health and CMV-seropositive. What was sequenced was PBMCs. The V and J genes are TRBV10-3 and TRBJ2-1; D unresolved. The CDR3 here is CAISVLENNEQFF. In DNA form, the CDR3 reads TGTGCCATCAGTGTCTTGGAGAACAATGAGCAGTTCTTC.